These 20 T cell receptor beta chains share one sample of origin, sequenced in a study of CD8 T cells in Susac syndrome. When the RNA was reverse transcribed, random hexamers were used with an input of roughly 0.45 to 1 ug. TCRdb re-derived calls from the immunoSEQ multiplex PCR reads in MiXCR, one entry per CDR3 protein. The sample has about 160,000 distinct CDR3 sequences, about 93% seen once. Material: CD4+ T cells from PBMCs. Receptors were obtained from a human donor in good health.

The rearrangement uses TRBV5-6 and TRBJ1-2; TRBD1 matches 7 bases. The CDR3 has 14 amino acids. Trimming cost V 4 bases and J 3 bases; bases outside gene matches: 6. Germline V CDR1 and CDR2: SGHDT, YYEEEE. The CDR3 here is CASSRQGRDYGYTF. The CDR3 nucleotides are TGTGCCAGCAGCCGACAGGGAAGGGACTATGGCTACACCTTC.

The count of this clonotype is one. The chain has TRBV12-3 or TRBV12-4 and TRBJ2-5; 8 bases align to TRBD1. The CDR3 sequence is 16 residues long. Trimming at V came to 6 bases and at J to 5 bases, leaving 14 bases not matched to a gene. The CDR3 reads CASSKTGVLASETQYF. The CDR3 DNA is TGTGCCAGCAGCAAGACAGGGGTGTTGGCGAGTGAGACCCAGTACTTC.

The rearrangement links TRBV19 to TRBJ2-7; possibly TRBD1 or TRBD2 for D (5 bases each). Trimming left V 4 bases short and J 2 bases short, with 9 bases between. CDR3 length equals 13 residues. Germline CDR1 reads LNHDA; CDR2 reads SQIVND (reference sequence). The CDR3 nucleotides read TGTGCCAGTAGTACGAGGGGAACCTACGAGCAGTACTTC. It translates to CASSTRGTYEQYF.

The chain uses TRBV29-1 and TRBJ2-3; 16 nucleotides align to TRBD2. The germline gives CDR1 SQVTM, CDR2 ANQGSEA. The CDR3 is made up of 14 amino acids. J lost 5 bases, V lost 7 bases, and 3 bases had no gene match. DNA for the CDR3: TGCAGCGCGGGACTAGCGGGGGGGCAAGATACGCAGTATTTT. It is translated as CSAGLAGGQDTQYF.

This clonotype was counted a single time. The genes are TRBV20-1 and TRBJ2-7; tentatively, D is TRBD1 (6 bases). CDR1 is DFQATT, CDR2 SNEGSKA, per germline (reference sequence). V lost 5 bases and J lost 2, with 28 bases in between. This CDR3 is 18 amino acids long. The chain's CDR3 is CSAATLRQDGSITYEQYF. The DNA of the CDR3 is TGCAGTGCTGCGACCTTGAGACAGGACGGGTCAATCACCTACGAGCAGTACTTC.

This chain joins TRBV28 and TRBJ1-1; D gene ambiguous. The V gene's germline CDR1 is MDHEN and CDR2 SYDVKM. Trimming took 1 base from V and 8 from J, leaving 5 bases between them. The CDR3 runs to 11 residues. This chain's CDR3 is CASSLYWEAFF. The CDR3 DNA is TGTGCCAGCAGTTTATATTGGGAAGCTTTCTTT.

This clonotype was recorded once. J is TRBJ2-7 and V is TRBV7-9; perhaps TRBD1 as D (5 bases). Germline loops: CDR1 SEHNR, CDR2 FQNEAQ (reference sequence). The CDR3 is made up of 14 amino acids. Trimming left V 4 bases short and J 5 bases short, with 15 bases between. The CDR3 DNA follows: TGTGCCAGCAGCTCCTGGTCAGGGCTCGACGAGCAGTACTTC. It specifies CASSSWSGLDEQYF.

The CDR3 loop reads CASSSRDRGLDEQFF. In nucleotides, the CDR3 is TGTGCCAGCAGTTCCCGGGACAGGGGGCTCGATGAGCAGTTCTTC. The rearrangement links TRBV12-3 or TRBV12-4 to TRBJ2-1; 12 nucleotides match TRBD1. The V and J ends lost 4 bases and 8 bases, in that order; junction bases with no gene match: 6. The CDR3 spans 15 residues.

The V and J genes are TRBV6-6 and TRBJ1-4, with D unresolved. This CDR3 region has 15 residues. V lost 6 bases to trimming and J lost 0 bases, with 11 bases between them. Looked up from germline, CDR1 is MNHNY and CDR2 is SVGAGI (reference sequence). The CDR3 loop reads CASRIDSTTNEKLFF. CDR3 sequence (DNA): TGTGCCAGCAGGATAGACTCTACAACTAATGAAAAACTGTTTTTT.

The CDR3 coding sequence is TGTGCCAGCAGCTCCCTGACTAGCGGGGTTCAAGAGACCCAGTACTTC. Amino acids: CASSSLTSGVQETQYF. The chain is built from TRBV13 and TRBJ2-5; 11 nucleotides match TRBD2. The CDR3 loop spans 16 amino acids. V shed 4 bases, J shed 2 bases, and the junction held 6 bases outside the gene matches. CDR1 PRHDT and CDR2 FYEKMQ come from the germline V gene (reference sequence).

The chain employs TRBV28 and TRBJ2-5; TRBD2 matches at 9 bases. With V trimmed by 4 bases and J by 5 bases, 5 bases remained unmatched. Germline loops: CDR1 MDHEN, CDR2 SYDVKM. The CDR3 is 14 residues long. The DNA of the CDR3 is TGTGCCAGCAGTTGGCGGGGGGGATGGGAGACCCAGTACTTC. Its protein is CASSWRGGWETQYF.

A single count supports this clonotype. The CDR3 DNA reads TGTGCCAGCAGCCAAGGGGAGCATGGAAACACCATATATTTT. The encoded protein is CASSQGEHGNTIYF. This sequence joins TRBV3-1 and TRBJ1-3; D call uncertain. The CDR3 is made up of 14 amino acids. Trimming stripped 1 base from V and 3 bases from J, with 7 bases between. The germline V gene has CDR1 LGHDT and CDR2 YNNKEL (reference sequence).

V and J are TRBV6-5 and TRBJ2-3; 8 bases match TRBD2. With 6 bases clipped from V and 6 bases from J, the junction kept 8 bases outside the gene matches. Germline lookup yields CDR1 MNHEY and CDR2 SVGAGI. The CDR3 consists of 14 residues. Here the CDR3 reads CASRLGGAADTQYF. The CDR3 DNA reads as TGTGCCAGCAGACTCGGGGGGGCGGCGGATACGCAGTATTTT.

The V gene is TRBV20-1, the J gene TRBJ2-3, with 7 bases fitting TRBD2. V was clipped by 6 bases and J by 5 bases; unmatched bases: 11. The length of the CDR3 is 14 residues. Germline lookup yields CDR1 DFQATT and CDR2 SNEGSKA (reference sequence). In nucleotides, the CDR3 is TGCAGTGCCCCTGGGGGGGTCCGGGGAGATACGCAGTATTTT. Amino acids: CSAPGGVRGDTQYF.

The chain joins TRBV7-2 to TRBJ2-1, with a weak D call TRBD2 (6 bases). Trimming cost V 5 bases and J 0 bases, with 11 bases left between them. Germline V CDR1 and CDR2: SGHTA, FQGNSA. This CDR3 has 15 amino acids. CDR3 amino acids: CASSLGGNSYNEQFF. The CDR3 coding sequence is TGTGCCAGCAGCCTTGGGGGGAACTCCTACAATGAGCAGTTCTTC.

CDR3: CASSQLPGGPTDTQYF. CDR3 nucleotide sequence: TGTGCCAGCAGCCAACTACCGGGGGGGCCCACAGATACGCAGTATTTT. This chain links TRBV3-1 with TRBJ2-3; TRBD2 agrees at 8 bases. CDR1 is LGHDT, CDR2 YNNKEL, per germline (reference sequence). V trimming: 2 bases; J trimming: 2 bases; junction bases outside the gene matches: 6. The CDR3 totals 16 residues.

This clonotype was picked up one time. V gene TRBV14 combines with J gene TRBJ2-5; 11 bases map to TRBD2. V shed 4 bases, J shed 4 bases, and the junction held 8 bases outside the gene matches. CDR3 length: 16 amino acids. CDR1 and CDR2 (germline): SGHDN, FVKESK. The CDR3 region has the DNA TGTGCCAGCAGCCCGGGACTAGCGGCTTTGGTAGAGACCCAGTACTTC. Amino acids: CASSPGLAALVETQYF. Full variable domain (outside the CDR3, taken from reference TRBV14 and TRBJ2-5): EAGVTQFPSHSVIEKGQTVTLRCDPISGHDNLYWYRRVMGKEIKFLLHFVKESKQDESGMPNNRFLAERTGGTYSTLKVQPAELEDSGVYFCASSPGLAALVETQYFGPGTRLLVL.

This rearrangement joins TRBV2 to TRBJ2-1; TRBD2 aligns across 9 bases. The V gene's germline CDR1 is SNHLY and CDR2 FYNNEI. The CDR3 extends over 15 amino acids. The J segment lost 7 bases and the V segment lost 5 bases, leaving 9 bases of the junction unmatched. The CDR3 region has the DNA TGTGCCAGCAGTCATACGGGACTAGCACCGAATGAGCAGTTCTTC. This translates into CASSHTGLAPNEQFF.

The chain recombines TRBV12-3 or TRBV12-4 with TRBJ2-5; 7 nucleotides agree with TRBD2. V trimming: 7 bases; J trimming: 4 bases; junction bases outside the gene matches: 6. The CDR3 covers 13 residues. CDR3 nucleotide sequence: TGTGCCAGCACCAGAGGGGAGGGAGAGACCCAGTACTTC. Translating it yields CASTRGEGETQYF.

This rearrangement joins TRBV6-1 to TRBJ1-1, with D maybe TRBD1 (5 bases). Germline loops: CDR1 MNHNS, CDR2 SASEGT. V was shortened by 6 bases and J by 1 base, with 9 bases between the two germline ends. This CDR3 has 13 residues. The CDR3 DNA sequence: TGTGCCAGCAGATATACAGGGAACACTGAAGCTTTCTTT. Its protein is CASRYTGNTEAFF.